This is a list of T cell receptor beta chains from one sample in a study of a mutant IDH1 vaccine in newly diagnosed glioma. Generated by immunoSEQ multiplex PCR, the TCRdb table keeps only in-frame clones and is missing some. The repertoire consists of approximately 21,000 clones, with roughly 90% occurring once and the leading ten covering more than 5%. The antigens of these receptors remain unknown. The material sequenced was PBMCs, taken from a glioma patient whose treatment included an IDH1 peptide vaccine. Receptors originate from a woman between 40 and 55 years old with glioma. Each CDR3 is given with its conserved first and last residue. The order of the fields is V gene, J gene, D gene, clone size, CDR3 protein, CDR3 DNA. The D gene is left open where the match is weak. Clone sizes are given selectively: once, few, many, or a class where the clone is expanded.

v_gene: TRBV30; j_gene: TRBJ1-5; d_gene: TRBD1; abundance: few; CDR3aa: CAWSANRGNQPQHF; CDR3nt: TGTGCCTGGAGCGCGAACAGGGGAAATCAGCCCCAGCATTTT
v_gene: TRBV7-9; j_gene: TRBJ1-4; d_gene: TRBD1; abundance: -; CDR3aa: CASSLDRGANEKLFF; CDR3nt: TGTGCCAGCAGCTTAGACAGGGGTGCTAATGAAAAACTGTTTTTT
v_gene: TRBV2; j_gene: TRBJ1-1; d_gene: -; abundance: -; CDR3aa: CASGVRAEAFF; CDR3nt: TGTGCCAGCGGTGTCCGAGCTGAAGCTTTCTTT
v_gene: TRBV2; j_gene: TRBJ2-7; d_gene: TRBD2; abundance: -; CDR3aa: CASDRLAGGPNEQYF; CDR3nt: TGTGCCAGCGACAGACTAGCGGGAGGGCCTAACGAGCAGTACTTC
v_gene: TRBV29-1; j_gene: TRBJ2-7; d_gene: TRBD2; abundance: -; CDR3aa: CSVSLASGRSSEQYF; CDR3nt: TGCAGCGTTTCCCTTGCTAGCGGGAGGTCCAGCGAGCAGTACTTC
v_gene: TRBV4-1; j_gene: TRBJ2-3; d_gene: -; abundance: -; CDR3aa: CASSQVSGPGDTQYF; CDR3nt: TGCGCCAGCAGCCAAGTGTCCGGGCCCGGAGATACGCAGTATTTT
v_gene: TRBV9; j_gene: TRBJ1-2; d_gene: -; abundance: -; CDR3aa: CASRQGGANYGYTF; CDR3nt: TGTGCCAGCAGACAGGGCGGAGCGAACTATGGCTACACCTTC
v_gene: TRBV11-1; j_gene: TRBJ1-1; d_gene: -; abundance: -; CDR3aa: CASSLESGNTEAFF; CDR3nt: TGTGCCAGCAGCTTAGAATCAGGGAACACTGAAGCTTTCTTT
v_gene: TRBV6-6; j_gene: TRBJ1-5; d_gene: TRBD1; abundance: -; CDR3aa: CASSRQGASNQPQHF; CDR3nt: TGTGCCAGCAGCCGACAGGGGGCGTCAAATCAGCCCCAGCATTTT
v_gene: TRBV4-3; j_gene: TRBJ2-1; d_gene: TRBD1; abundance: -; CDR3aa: CASSHSDREANEQFF; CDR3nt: TGCGCCAGCAGCCACTCGGACAGGGAGGCAAATGAGCAGTTCTTC
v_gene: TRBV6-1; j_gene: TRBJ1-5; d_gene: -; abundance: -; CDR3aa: CASSNRYDQPQHF; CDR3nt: TGTGCCAGCAGTAATCGATACGATCAGCCCCAGCATTTT
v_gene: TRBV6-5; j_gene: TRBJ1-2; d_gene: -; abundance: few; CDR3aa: CASSYPGSYGYTF; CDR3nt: TGTGCCAGCAGTTACCCAGGCTCTTATGGCTACACCTTC
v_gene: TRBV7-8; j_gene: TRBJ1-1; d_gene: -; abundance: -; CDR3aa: CASRTKDGAFNTEAFF; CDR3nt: TGTGCCAGCAGGACTAAGGACGGGGCGTTTAACACTGAAGCTTTCTTT
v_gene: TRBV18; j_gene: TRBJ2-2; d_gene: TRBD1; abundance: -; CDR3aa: CASSPGQGNTGELFF; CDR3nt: TGTGCCAGCTCACCCGGACAGGGGAACACCGGGGAGCTGTTTTTT
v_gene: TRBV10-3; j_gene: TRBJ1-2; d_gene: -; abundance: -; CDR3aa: CAISDLGGSRYGYTF; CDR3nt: TGTGCCATCAGTGATCTCGGTGGTTCGAGGTATGGCTACACCTTC
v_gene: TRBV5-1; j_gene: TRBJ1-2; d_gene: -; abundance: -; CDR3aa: CASSSTGQGYTF; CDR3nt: TGCGCCAGCAGCTCCACAGGGCAGGGCTACACCTTC
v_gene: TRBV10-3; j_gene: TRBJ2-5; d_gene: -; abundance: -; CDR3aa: CAISDQWAQETQYF; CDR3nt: TGTGCCATCAGTGACCAGTGGGCCCAAGAGACCCAGTACTTC
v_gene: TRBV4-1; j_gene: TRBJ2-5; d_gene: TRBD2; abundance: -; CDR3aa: CASSHHSAGVETQYF; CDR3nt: TGCGCCAGCAGCCACCACAGTGCGGGAGTGGAGACCCAGTACTTC
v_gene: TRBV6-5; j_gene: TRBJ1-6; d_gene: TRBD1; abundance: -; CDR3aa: CASAWDRDSPLHF; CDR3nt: TGTGCCAGCGCCTGGGACAGGGACTCACCCCTCCACTTT
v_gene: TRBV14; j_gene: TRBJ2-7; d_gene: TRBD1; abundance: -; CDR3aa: CASSFGQGVPYEQYF; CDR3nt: TGTGCCAGCAGCTTCGGACAGGGAGTGCCCTACGAGCAGTACTTC
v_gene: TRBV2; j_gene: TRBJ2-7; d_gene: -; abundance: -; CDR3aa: CASAVGPYEQYF; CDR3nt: TGTGCCAGCGCGGTTGGCCCGTACGAGCAGTACTTC
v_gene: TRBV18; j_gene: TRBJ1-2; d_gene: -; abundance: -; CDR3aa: CASSPPLNSYGYTF; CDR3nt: TGTGCCAGCTCACCACCGCTTAACAGTTATGGCTACACCTTC
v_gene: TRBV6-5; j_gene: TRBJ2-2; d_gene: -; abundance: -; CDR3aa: CASRLGLAGELFF; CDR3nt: TGTGCCAGCAGGCTAGGGTTGGCCGGGGAGCTGTTTTTT
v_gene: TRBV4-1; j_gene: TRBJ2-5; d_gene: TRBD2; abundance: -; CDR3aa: CASSQPGQRGSQYF; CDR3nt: TGCGCCAGCAGCCAACCTGGGCAGCGGGGTTCCCAGTACTTC
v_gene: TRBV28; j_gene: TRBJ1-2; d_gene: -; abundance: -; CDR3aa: CASSLYGWGGGYTF; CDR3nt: TGTGCCAGCAGTTTATACGGTTGGGGGGGCGGCTACACCTTC
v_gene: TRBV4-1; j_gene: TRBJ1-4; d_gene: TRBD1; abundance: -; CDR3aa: CASSQQDRGLGEKLFF; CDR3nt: TGCGCCAGCAGCCAACAGGACAGGGGGCTCGGAGAAAAACTGTTTTTT
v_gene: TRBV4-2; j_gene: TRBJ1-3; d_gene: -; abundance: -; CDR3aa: CASSQDSQVDTIYF; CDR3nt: TGTGCCAGCAGCCAAGATTCGCAGGTAGACACCATATATTTT
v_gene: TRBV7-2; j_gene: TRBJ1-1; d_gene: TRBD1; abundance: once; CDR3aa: CASSLGRRDRWGAEAFF; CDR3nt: TGTGCCAGCAGCTTAGGGCGCCGGGACAGGTGGGGGGCTGAAGCTTTCTTT
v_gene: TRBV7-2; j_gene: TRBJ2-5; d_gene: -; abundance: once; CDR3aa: CASSPGGAQETQYF; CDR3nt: TGTGCCAGCAGCCCCGGGGGCGCTCAAGAGACCCAGTACTTC
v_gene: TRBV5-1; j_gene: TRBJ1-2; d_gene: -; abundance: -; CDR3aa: CASSDPGEGDYGYTF; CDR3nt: TGCGCCAGCAGCGACCCAGGGGAAGGGGACTATGGCTACACCTTC
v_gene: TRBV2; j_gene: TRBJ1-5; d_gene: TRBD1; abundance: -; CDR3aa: CASSRQGPYSNQPQHF; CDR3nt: TGTGCCAGCAGTCGACAGGGACCTTATAGCAATCAGCCCCAGCATTTT